These 14 T cell receptor beta chains were all obtained from the same sample, sequenced in a study of cytomegalovirus exposure and HLA in healthy donors. Vbeta (60) and Jbeta (13) primers were used in the PCR. TCRdb's table, derived via immunoSEQ multiplex PCR, lists solely in-frame clones and lacks some. The repertoire holds over 150,000 clones, around 80% seen once, with 4.3% in the top ten. The sequenced sample consisted of PBMCs. The source is a man aged 40-49 years in good health and CMV-seronegative.

The DNA for the CDR3 is TGTGCCAGCACCTCGGGACAGGGCTCCTACAATGAGCAGTTCTTC. This sequence encodes CASTSGQGSYNEQFF. J is TRBJ2-1 and V is TRBV5-4, with 9 bases identical to TRBD1. The CDR3 covers 15 residues. Germline V gene data show CDR1 as SGHNT and CDR2 as YYREEE (reference sequence). V shed 6 bases, J shed 0 bases, and the junction held 4 bases outside the gene matches.

The chain employs TRBV29-1 and TRBJ1-2; 7 nucleotides agree with TRBD1. The V gene end was trimmed by 6 bases and the J gene end by 7 bases; junction bases not matched to a gene: 11. Germline V lookup: CDR1 SQVTM, CDR2 ANQGSEA. The CDR3 is made up of 13 amino acids. The CDR3 sequence: CSVSGTVACGYTF. The CDR3 nucleotides are TGCAGCGTCTCCGGGACAGTGGCGTGTGGCTACACCTTC.

J is TRBJ1-2 and V is TRBV5-6; 8 nucleotides agree with TRBD1. The J segment lost 7 bases and the V segment lost 2 bases, leaving 4 bases of the junction unmatched. The germline gives CDR1 SGHDT, CDR2 YYEEEE. The CDR3 runs to 13 residues. The CDR3 bases are TGTGCCAGCAGCTTCCGACAGGGGTCTGGCTACACCTTC. This encodes CASSFRQGSGYTF.

The chain carries TRBV19 and TRBJ1-1; D not certain. CDR1 and CDR2 from the germline V gene are LNHDA and SQIVND (reference sequence). The CDR3 is 14 residues long. V shed 7 bases and J shed 3 bases, with 15 bases lying between them. CDR3 sequence: CASKGSWRDTEAFF. Here the CDR3 DNA reads TGTGCCAGTAAAGGGTCATGGCGGGACACTGAAGCTTTCTTT.

V and J are TRBV21-1 and TRBJ2-3; the D call TRBD1 from the table was never checked on the DNA. TRBV21-1 is noted as a pseudogene. This CDR3 has 17 residues. CDR3 bases: TGTGCCAGCAGCAAAGGGTCTGGGACAGGGGGCGCGGATACGCAGTATTTT. Amino acid sequence: CASSKGSGTGGADTQYF.

The sample holds a few counts of this clone. The chain uses TRBV7-9 and TRBJ2-2; D possibly corresponds to TRBD2 (7 bases). This CDR3 region has 17 residues. Trimming removed 2 bases at V and 6 bases at J, with 19 bases between. In germline, CDR1 is SEHNR, CDR2 FQNEAQ (reference sequence). CDR3 residues: CASSLLRGGPRSGELFF. The CDR3 DNA reads as TGTGCCAGCAGCTTATTAAGGGGGGGGCCCCGCTCCGGGGAGCTGTTTTTT.

The rearrangement joins TRBV19 to TRBJ1-6, with D unresolved. V was clipped by 7 bases and J by 7 bases, with 14 bases between them. This CDR3 spans 14 amino acids. The germline gives CDR1 LNHDA, CDR2 SQIVND (reference sequence). The CDR3 DNA reads as TGTGCCAGTAACTCAGGTCCATCCAATTCACCCCTCCACTTT. Its translation is CASNSGPSNSPLHF. The full variable domain, in which reference TRBV19 and TRBJ1-6 provide the parts outside the CDR3, is DGGITQSPKYLFRKEGQNVTLSCEQNLNHDAMYWYRQDPGQGLRLIYYSQIVNDFQKGDIAEGYSVSREKKESFPLTVTSAQKNPTAFYLCASNSGPSNSPLHFGNGTRLTVT.

The sample holds a few counts of this clone. This rearrangement joins TRBV30 to TRBJ2-1; 9 positions agree with TRBD2. This CDR3 spans 13 amino acids. Trimming cost V 5 bases and J 3 bases; bases outside gene matches: 2. Germline-derived CDR1 and CDR2 are GTSNPN and SVGIG (reference sequence). The CDR3 region is CAWRTSVYNEQFF. The CDR3 DNA sequence: TGTGCCTGGCGGACTAGCGTCTACAATGAGCAGTTCTTC.

The chain joins TRBV12-5 to TRBJ1-1, with D hard to call. Germline V gene data show CDR1 as LGHNT and CDR2 as FRNRAP. V was clipped by 5 bases and J by 6 bases, with 13 bases between them. This CDR3 has 13 residues. The CDR3: CASGLASLAEAFF. CDR3 bases: TGTGCTAGTGGTCTAGCCTCCCTCGCTGAAGCTTTCTTT.

J is TRBJ2-5 and V is TRBV7-8; 7 nucleotides agree with TRBD1. This CDR3 contains 16 residues. Germline lookup yields CDR1 SGHVS and CDR2 FQNEAQ. V trimming: 1 base; J trimming: 5 bases; junction bases outside the gene matches: 10. Here the CDR3 DNA reads TGTGCCAGCAGCTTAGGCTTACAGGGGCGCAGGGAGACCCAGTACTTC. Its protein product is CASSLGLQGRRETQYF.

V usage is TRBV6-6 and J usage is TRBJ2-2; tentative D call: TRBD2 (6 bases). The CDR3 is made up of 15 amino acids. The V end was cut by 0 bases, the J end by 7 bases, with 12 bases between. Germline V CDR1 and CDR2: MNHNY, SVGAGI (reference sequence). The CDR3 nucleotides read TGTGCCAGCAGTTACTCTTTGGGAGGTGGCGGGGAGCTGTTTTTT. Its protein is CASSYSLGGGGELFF.

The DNA of the CDR3 is TGCGCCAGCAGCCAAGATACTGTTGAGCAGTACTTC. Translation gives CASSQDTVEQYF. This chain uses TRBV4-1 with TRBJ2-7; D remains unclear. CDR3 length equals 12 residues. Trimming pared 0 bases from V and 7 bases from J, leaving 7 bases between. CDR1 and CDR2 (germline): MGHRA, YSYEKL.

In nucleotides, the CDR3 is TGTGCCAGCAGTGAGCGGCCGGACAGGGGCAGGGAGACCCAGTACTTC. It translates to CASSERPDRGRETQYF. The chain carries TRBV6-4 and TRBJ2-5; the match to TRBD1 covers 9 bases. Germline CDR1 is MRHNA and CDR2 is SNTAGT. The CDR3 consists of 16 residues. Losses at the gene ends were 3 bases for V and 5 bases for J; bases not matched to a gene: 10.

V is TRBV29-1 and J is TRBJ2-3; possible D gene TRBD2, 7 bases. This CDR3 spans 16 amino acids. Germline CDR1 is SQVTM and CDR2 is ANQGSEA. V shed 0 bases and J shed 2 bases, with 15 bases lying between them. CDR3 coding DNA: TGCAGCGTTGAAGATCTACCGGGGGGCAACACAGATACGCAGTATTTT. Translating gives CSVEDLPGGNTDTQYF.